This T cell receptor (beta chain) was identified in a study of T-cell reconstitution after alpha-beta-depleted transplantation in children. Trimming cost V 4 bases and J 3 bases, with 15 bases left between them. The germline CDR1 and CDR2 sequences are DFQATT and SNEGSKA (reference sequence). The length of the CDR3 is 15 residues. A library of TCRbeta sequences, prepared with unique molecular identifiers, was generated. Each CDR3 protein is one row after TCRdb ran MiXCR on the PCR reads. The sample has more than 550,000 distinct CDR3 sequences, roughly a tenth seen once. This clonotype has only a few counts.

Sequencing was performed on PBMCs from the stem cell graft donor, taken from the stem cell graft. The chain combines TRBV20-1 with TRBJ1-4; D perhaps matches TRBD1 (6 bases). This sequence originates from a human donor who donated a stem cell graft to a child with acute myeloid leukemia. This CDR3 is CSAISTGTPNEKLFF. CDR3 nucleotides: TGCAGTGCTATTTCTACAGGGACACCTAATGAAAAACTGTTTTTT.